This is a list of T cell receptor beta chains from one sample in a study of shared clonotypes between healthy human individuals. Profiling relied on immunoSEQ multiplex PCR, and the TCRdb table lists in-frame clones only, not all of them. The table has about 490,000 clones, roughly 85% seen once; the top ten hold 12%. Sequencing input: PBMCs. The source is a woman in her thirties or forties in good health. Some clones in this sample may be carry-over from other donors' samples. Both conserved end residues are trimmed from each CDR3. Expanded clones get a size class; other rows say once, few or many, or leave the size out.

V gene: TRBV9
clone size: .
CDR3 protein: ASSVGTNTDTQY

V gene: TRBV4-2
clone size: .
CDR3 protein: ASSQETGYNEQF

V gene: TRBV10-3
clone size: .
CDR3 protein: AISAQGGAQETQY

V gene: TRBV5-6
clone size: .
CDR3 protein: ASSPRISGNTIY

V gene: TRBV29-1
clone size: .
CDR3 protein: SVRTSGSYEQY

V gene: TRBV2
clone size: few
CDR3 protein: ASSNGQGANTEAF

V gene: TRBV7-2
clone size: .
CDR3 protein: ASSLFPGGSYEQY

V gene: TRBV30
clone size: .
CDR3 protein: AWSGQGSDEQY

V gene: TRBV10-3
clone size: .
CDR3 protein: AISGQGDRFSYNEQF

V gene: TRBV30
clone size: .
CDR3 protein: AWRAGTGEAGELF

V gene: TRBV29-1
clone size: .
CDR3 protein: SDRGVAGNTIY

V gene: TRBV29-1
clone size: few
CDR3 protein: SARQSANTEAF

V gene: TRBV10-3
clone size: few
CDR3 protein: AISEGQLYYGYT

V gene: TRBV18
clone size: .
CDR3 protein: ASSPPRTGDTDTQY

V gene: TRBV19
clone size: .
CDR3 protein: ASSIATGPREQY

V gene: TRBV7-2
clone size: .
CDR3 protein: ASSLGGGNEKLF

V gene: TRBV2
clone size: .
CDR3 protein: ASSGGQGVQPQH

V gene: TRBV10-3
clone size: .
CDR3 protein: AISVDPSGMTYEQY

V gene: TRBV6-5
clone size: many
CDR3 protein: ASSIQRDNPEQY

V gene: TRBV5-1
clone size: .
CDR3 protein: ASSLEGTPSYNEQF

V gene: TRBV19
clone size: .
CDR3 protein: ASSQGARTEAF

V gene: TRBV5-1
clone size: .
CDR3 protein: ASIKDGNQPQH

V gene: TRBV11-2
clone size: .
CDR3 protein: ASSLGGSANEQF

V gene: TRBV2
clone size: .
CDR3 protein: ASRIRLAGVNEQF

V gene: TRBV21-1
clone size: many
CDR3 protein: ASSKAGTSSYNEQF

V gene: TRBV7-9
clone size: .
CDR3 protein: ASRRQELNTEAF

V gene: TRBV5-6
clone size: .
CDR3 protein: ASSTRQGLQETQY

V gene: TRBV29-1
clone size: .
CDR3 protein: SVRQPGLAEDYEQF

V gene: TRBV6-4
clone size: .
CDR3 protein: ASRVTGTAHTGELF

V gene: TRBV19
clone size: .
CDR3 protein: ASSSRTGGALRSTEAF

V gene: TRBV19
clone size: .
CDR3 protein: ASSRDSSSYEQY

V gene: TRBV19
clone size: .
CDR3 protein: ASSSRDRVSTYGYT

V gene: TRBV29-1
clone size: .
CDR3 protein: SVDMGYNEQF

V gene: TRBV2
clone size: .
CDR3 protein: ASRRDLNSEQY

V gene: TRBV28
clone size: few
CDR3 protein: ASVKHTEAF

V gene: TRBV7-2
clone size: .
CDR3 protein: ASSLYGPNEKLF

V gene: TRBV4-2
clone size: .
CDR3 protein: ASSSGGLVIETQY

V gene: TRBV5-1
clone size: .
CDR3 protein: ASSPERAIRDTGELF

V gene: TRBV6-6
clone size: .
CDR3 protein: ASSPGTHSSTDTQY

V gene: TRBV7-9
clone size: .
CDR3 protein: ASSLGETGGARYEQY

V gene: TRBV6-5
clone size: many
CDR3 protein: ASRAAGGNNEQF

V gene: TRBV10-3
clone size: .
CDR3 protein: ASISSAYNEQF

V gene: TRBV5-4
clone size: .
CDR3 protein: ASTKDLTDTQY

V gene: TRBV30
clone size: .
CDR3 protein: AWNARFTDTQY

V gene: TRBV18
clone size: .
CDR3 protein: ASSPFGPPNTGELF

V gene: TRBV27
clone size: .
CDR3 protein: ASSLNLYQPQH

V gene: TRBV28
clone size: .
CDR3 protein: ASSTTGYQSSYEQY

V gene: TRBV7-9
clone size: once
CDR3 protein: ASSPGQGAPYVQY

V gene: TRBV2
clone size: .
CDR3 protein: ASKELVYGYT

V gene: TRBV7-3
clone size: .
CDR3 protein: ASSLGLAGTSYNEQF

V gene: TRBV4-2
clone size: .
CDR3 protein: ASKLVGTSGSTGELF

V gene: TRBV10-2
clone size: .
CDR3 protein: ASSYSGPHTEAF

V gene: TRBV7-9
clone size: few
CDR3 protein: ASSFPGLLGSYNEQF

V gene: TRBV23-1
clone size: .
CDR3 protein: ASSQCPSAGVPYEQY

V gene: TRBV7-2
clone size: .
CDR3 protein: ASSLGGSPTNTQY